The entry below gives a single TCR beta chain sequence along with its context. Its target is not known. Libraries were prepared by immunoSEQ multiplex PCR; TCRdb keeps only in-frame clonotypes and omits some of them. The data hold 70,000 or so clones, with approximately 81% observed a single time. This record comes from a study of OX40 agonist ivuxolimab in advanced cancers. Study-level background: Dose-escalation patients suffered from hepatocellular carcinoma, melanoma, renal cell or head and neck cancer.

Germline CDR1 is SGHVS and CDR2 is FNYEAQ. V was pared by 5 bases and J by 9 bases, with 23 bases between. The CDR3 extends over 16 amino acids. Study-wide results and limits: Clonal expansion from baseline to week 6 occurred in both CD4+ and CD8+ T cells. Expanded clones were, on average, more numerous among CD8+ T cells than CD4+.

The source of this sequence is an adult with an advanced solid tumor such as melanoma, head and neck, liver or kidney cancer. This sample comprised CD4+ or CD8+ T cells sorted from blood, obtained in a trial of the OX40 agonist ivuxolimab. The rearrangement uses TRBV7-6 and TRBJ2-1; D is ambiguous. The CDR3 protein is CASSPDRTVLVSEQFF. CDR3 bases: TGTGCCAGCAGCCCCGACCGCACAGTGCTAGTTAGTGAGCAGTTCTTC. Filled out from reference TRBV7-6 and TRBJ2-1, the complete variable domain reads GAGVSQSPRYKVTKRGQDVALRCDPISGHVSLYWYRQALGQGPEFLTYFNYEAQQDKSGLPNDRFSAERPEGSISTLTIQRTEQRDSAMYRCASSPDRTVLVSEQFFGPGTRLTVL.